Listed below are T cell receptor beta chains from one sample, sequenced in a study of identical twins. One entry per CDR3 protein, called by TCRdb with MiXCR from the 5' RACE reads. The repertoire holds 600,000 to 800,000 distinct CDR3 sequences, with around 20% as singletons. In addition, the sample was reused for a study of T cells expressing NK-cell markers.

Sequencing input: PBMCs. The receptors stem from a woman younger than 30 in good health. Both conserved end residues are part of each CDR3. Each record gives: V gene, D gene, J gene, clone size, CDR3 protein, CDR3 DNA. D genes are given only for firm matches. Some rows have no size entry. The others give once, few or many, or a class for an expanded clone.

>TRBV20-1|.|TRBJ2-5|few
CSALPGQRSTETQYF
TGCAGTGCACTCCCCGGGCAACGGTCCACGGAGACCCAGTACTTC
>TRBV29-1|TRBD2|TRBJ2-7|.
CSVGGGGEQYF
TGCAGCGTTGGCGGGGGGGGCGAGCAGTACTTC
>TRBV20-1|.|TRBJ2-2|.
CSALTPGRNTGELFF
TGCAGTGCTCTTACCCCGGGACGAAACACCGGGGAGCTGTTTTTT
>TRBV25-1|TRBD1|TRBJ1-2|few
CASGRDSSFIDGYTF
TGTGCCAGCGGACGGGACAGTTCGTTCATTGATGGCTACACCTTC
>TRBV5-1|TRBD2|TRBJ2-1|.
CASSYPGLAGEYEQFF
TGCGCCAGCAGCTATCCGGGACTAGCGGGAGAATACGAGCAGTTCTTC
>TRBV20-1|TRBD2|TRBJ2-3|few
CSAQTSGGGTDTQYF
TGCAGTGCACAGACTAGCGGGGGGGGGACAGATACGCAGTATTTT
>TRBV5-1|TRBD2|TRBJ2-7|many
CASRLAGVSSYEQYF
TGCGCCAGCAGATTAGCGGGAGTAAGCTCCTACGAGCAGTACTTC
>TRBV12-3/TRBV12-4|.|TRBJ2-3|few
CASSSLPGTYSTDTQYF
TGTGCCAGCAGTTCCCTGCCCGGGACTTATAGCACAGATACGCAGTATTTT
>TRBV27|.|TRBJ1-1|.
CASSLGRDTLNTEAFF
TGTGCCAGCAGTTTGGGCCGGGACACATTGAACACTGAAGCTTTCTTT
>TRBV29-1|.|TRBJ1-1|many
CSVFPSGVFHTNTEAFF
TGCAGCGTTTTTCCGTCTGGGGTTTTCCATACTAACACTGAAGCTTTCTTT
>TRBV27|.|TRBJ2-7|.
CASSYRLSPRGEQYF
TGTGCCAGCAGTTACCGGCTCTCCCCAAGGGGTGAGCAGTACTTC
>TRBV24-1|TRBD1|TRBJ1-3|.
CATSADREDGNTIYF
TGTGCCACCAGTGCCGACAGGGAGGACGGAAACACCATATATTTT
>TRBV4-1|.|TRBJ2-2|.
CASSQVSGNTGELFF
TGCGCCAGCAGCCAAGTCTCGGGGAACACCGGGGAGCTGTTTTTT
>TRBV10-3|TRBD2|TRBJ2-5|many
CAISESTSGGLRETQYF
TGTGCCATCAGTGAGTCCACTAGCGGGGGGCTTAGAGAGACCCAGTACTTC
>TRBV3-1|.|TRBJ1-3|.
CASSFRSSGNTIYF
TGTGCCAGCAGCTTTCGAAGCTCTGGAAACACCATATATTTT
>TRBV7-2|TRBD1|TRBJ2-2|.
CASKGQGAPGELFF
TGTGCCAGCAAGGGACAGGGGGCTCCCGGGGAGCTGTTTTTT
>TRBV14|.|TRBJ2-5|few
CASSQDIGGETQYF
TGTGCCAGCAGCCAAGATATAGGTGGAGAGACCCAGTACTTC
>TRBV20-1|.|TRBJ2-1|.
CSATPPRSERADEQFF
TGCAGTGCTACACCACCCCGGTCGGAGCGGGCGGATGAGCAGTTCTTC
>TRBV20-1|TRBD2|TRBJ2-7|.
CSAQTEAREFDEQYF
TGCAGTGCCCAGACGGAAGCGCGGGAGTTCGACGAGCAGTACTTC
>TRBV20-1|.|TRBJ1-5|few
CSAHRERGQPQHF
TGCAGTGCCCACAGGGAGCGGGGTCAGCCCCAGCATTTT
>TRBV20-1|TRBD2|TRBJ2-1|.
CSARAAGGRWNEQFF
TGCAGTGCTAGAGCGGCGGGAGGGCGGTGGAATGAGCAGTTCTTC
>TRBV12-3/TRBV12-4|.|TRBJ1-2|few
CASSRTTNYGYTF
TGTGCCAGCAGCCGGACAACTAACTATGGCTACACCTTC
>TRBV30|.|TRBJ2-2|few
CAWSVAGELFF
TGTGCCTGGAGTGTGGCCGGGGAGCTGTTTTTT
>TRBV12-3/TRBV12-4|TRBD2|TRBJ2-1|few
CASSLAGRTYNEQFF
TGTGCCAGCAGTTTGGCCGGGAGGACCTACAATGAGCAGTTCTTC
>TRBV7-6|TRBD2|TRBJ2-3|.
CARSLLGGGTDTQYF
TGTGCCAGAAGCCTTCTTGGGGGGGGCACAGATACGCAGTATTTT
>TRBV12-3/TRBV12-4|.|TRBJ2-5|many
CASSRAEAETQYF
TGTGCCAGCAGTCGCGCTGAAGCTGAGACCCAGTACTTC
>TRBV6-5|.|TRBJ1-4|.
CASSYARTTNEKLFF
TGTGCCAGCAGTTACGCCCGGACAACTAATGAAAAACTGTTTTTT
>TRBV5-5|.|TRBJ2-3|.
CASSLAWEDTQYF
TGTGCCAGCAGCTTGGCCTGGGAAGATACGCAGTATTTT
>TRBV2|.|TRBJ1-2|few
CASSGTAQNYGYTF
TGTGCCAGCAGTGGGACAGCTCAAAACTATGGCTACACCTTC
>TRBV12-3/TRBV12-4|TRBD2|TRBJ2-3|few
CASSLGLAESTDTQYF
TGTGCCAGCAGTTTAGGGCTAGCGGAGAGCACAGATACGCAGTATTTT
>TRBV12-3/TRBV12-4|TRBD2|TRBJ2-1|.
CAFSLGLAGEGAYNEQFF
TGTGCCTTCAGCCTGGGACTAGCGGGAGAGGGTGCCTACAATGAGCAGTTCTTC
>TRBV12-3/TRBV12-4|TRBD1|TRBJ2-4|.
CASSLKGTGSSKNIQYF
TGTGCCAGCAGTCTTAAAGGGACAGGGTCATCCAAAAACATTCAGTACTTC
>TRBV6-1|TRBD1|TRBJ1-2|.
CASSPDRGRDGYTF
TGTGCCAGCAGCCCAGACAGGGGAAGGGATGGCTACACCTTC
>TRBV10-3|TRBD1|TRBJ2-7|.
CAISEVDETGIDEQYF
TGTGCCATCAGTGAGGTGGACGAGACAGGGATCGACGAGCAGTACTTC
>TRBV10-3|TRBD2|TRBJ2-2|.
CATGLAGGTGELFF
TGTGCCACGGGACTAGCGGGAGGGACCGGGGAGCTGTTTTTT
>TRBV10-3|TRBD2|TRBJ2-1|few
CAISGQLAGGGNEQFF
TGTGCCATCAGTGGACAACTAGCGGGAGGGGGGAATGAGCAGTTCTTC